The rows below give T cell receptor beta chains drawn from one sample of a study of blood T cell repertoires in COVID-19. Sequencing used immunoSEQ multiplex PCR; TCRdb keeps in-frame clones, though not all of them. The top ten hold 13% to 15% of the sample, which has roughly 100,000 clones, 70% to 85% seen once. The specimen was peripheral blood. The source of these receptors is a woman aged 60-70 years with acute or convalescent COVID-19. The CDR3 runs from the conserved cysteine through the conserved F or W. D genes are given only for firm matches. Not every row has a clone size; where given, it reads once, few, many or a size class.

len: 16
d_gene: TRBD2
v_gene: TRBV5-4
abundance: NA
j_gene: TRBJ2-5
CDR3nt: TGTGCCAGCAGCGTGCCTCTAGCGGGGGCGGGAGAGACCCAGTACTTC
CDR3aa: CASSVPLAGAGETQYF

len: 14
d_gene: NA
v_gene: TRBV6-5
abundance: NA
j_gene: TRBJ1-1
CDR3nt: TGTGCCAGCGGAGGGGGGGTAGAGGGCACTGAAGCTTTCTTT
CDR3aa: CASGGGVEGTEAFF

len: 16
d_gene: NA
v_gene: TRBV4-1
abundance: NA
j_gene: TRBJ1-3
CDR3nt: TGCGCCAGCAGCCCGCTCAGGGGCTCCTCTGGAAACACCATATATTTT
CDR3aa: CASSPLRGSSGNTIYF

len: 16
d_gene: TRBD1
v_gene: TRBV27
abundance: NA
j_gene: TRBJ1-2
CDR3nt: TGTGCCAGCAGTTTAAGGGGGACAGGGGGAACGTATGGCTACACCTTC
CDR3aa: CASSLRGTGGTYGYTF

len: 15
d_gene: NA
v_gene: TRBV5-4
abundance: NA
j_gene: TRBJ2-1
CDR3nt: TGTGCCAGCAGCGGTGACTCTACTAGCAGAAATGAGCAGTTCTTC
CDR3aa: CASSGDSTSRNEQFF

len: 15
d_gene: NA
v_gene: TRBV9
abundance: NA
j_gene: TRBJ1-1
CDR3nt: TGTGCCAGCAGCGGAGTCGGGAATATGAACACTGAAGCTTTCTTT
CDR3aa: CASSGVGNMNTEAFF

len: 16
d_gene: TRBD1
v_gene: TRBV7-2
abundance: NA
j_gene: TRBJ1-3
CDR3nt: TGTGCCAGCAGCACCAATCAGGGGGCAAGTGGAAACACCATATATTTT
CDR3aa: CASSTNQGASGNTIYF

len: 14
d_gene: NA
v_gene: TRBV27
abundance: NA
j_gene: TRBJ2-3
CDR3nt: TGTGCCAGCGCTAGCTGGGGTCGTACAGATACGCAGTATTTT
CDR3aa: CASASWGRTDTQYF

len: 14
d_gene: NA
v_gene: TRBV3-1/TRBV3-2
abundance: once
j_gene: TRBJ2-1
CDR3nt: TGTGCCAGCAGCCAACGGGGACTGTTCAATGAGCAGTTCTTC
CDR3aa: CASSQRGLFNEQFF

len: 17
d_gene: TRBD2
v_gene: TRBV5-1
abundance: NA
j_gene: TRBJ2-1
CDR3nt: TGCGCCAGCAGCCAAGGACTAGCGGGAGGGATTTGGAATGAGCAGTTCTTC
CDR3aa: CASSQGLAGGIWNEQFF

len: 15
d_gene: NA
v_gene: TRBV4-1
abundance: NA
j_gene: TRBJ2-7
CDR3nt: TGCGCCAGCAGCCAAGGACCCGAGGGAGTATTGGGGCAGTACTTC
CDR3aa: CASSQGPEGVLGQYF

len: 16
d_gene: TRBD1
v_gene: TRBV5-1
abundance: NA
j_gene: TRBJ2-5
CDR3nt: TGCGCCAGCAGCCCCATGGCAGGGGGCGGACAAGAGACCCAGTACTTC
CDR3aa: CASSPMAGGGQETQYF

len: 14
d_gene: NA
v_gene: TRBV5-1
abundance: NA
j_gene: TRBJ1-5
CDR3nt: TGCGCCAGCAGCCCATACGACGCGGGTCAGCCCCAGCATTTT
CDR3aa: CASSPYDAGQPQHF

len: 14
d_gene: NA
v_gene: TRBV6-5
abundance: NA
j_gene: TRBJ2-1
CDR3nt: TGTGCCAGCAGTTACAGGGGTGGTCACAATGAGCAGTTCTTC
CDR3aa: CASSYRGGHNEQFF

len: 12
d_gene: NA
v_gene: TRBV30
abundance: NA
j_gene: TRBJ1-2
CDR3nt: TGTGCCTGGACTCCGGACATGTATGGCTACACCTTC
CDR3aa: CAWTPDMYGYTF

len: 18
d_gene: NA
v_gene: TRBV3-1/TRBV3-2
abundance: NA
j_gene: TRBJ1-2
CDR3nt: TGTGCCAGCAGCCAAGATCAGGGATTAGGGTTTTCCTTCGATGGCTACACCTTC
CDR3aa: CASSQDQGLGFSFDGYTF

len: 17
d_gene: TRBD1
v_gene: TRBV27
abundance: NA
j_gene: TRBJ2-1
CDR3nt: TGTGCCAGCAGTTTTTTCCGTACCGGGACAGGAAACAATGAGCAGTTCTTC
CDR3aa: CASSFFRTGTGNNEQFF

len: 15
d_gene: NA
v_gene: TRBV3-1/TRBV3-2
abundance: NA
j_gene: TRBJ1-2
CDR3nt: TGTGCCAGCAGCCAAGGGTACAGGGCCGGAGGTGGCTACACCTTC
CDR3aa: CASSQGYRAGGGYTF

len: 16
d_gene: TRBD2
v_gene: TRBV7-2
abundance: once
j_gene: TRBJ2-1
CDR3nt: TGTGCCAGCAGCTTAACTAGCGGGGGTTCCTACAATGAGCAGTTCTTC
CDR3aa: CASSLTSGGSYNEQFF

len: 16
d_gene: NA
v_gene: TRBV5-1
abundance: NA
j_gene: TRBJ2-7
CDR3nt: TGCGCCAGCAGCTCCACTAGCTTCCCACCTTCCTACGAGCAGTACTTC
CDR3aa: CASSSTSFPPSYEQYF

len: 13
d_gene: NA
v_gene: TRBV25-1
abundance: NA
j_gene: TRBJ2-7
CDR3nt: TGTGCCAGCAGTGACCGCCAGGGTAGCGAGCAGTACTTC
CDR3aa: CASSDRQGSEQYF

len: 13
d_gene: NA
v_gene: TRBV7-8
abundance: NA
j_gene: TRBJ2-5
CDR3nt: TGTGCCAGCAGCTTACTGTCTCAGGAGACCCAGTACTTC
CDR3aa: CASSLLSQETQYF

len: 15
d_gene: NA
v_gene: TRBV6-5
abundance: NA
j_gene: TRBJ1-5
CDR3nt: TGTGCCAGCAGTCCAGACAGATCGGGCAATCAGCCCCAGCATTTT
CDR3aa: CASSPDRSGNQPQHF

len: 14
d_gene: NA
v_gene: TRBV3-1/TRBV3-2
abundance: NA
j_gene: TRBJ2-3
CDR3nt: TGTGCCAGCAGCCAAGGGGGAGGGGGAGATACGCAGTATTTT
CDR3aa: CASSQGGGGDTQYF

len: 13
d_gene: NA
v_gene: TRBV25-1
abundance: once
j_gene: TRBJ2-7
CDR3nt: TGTGCCAGCAGTGTTTCGGGGAACTACGAGCAGTACTTC
CDR3aa: CASSVSGNYEQYF

len: 15
d_gene: NA
v_gene: TRBV18
abundance: NA
j_gene: TRBJ1-2
CDR3nt: TGTGCCAGCTCACCACCGTCGGACAGTAACTATGGCTACACCTTC
CDR3aa: CASSPPSDSNYGYTF

len: 15
d_gene: NA
v_gene: TRBV10-3
abundance: few
j_gene: TRBJ1-1
CDR3nt: TGTGCCATCAGTTCCCCGACAGCCAGCAAAACTGAAGCTTTCTTT
CDR3aa: CAISSPTASKTEAFF

len: 15
d_gene: NA
v_gene: TRBV5-1
abundance: NA
j_gene: TRBJ1-1
CDR3nt: TGCGCCAGCAGCACCACAGGTCCCCCGGGCACTGAAGCTTTCTTT
CDR3aa: CASSTTGPPGTEAFF

len: 16
d_gene: TRBD1
v_gene: TRBV16
abundance: NA
j_gene: TRBJ1-5
CDR3nt: TGTGCCAGCAGCCAACACAGGGGGCATAGCAATCAGCCCCAGCATTTT
CDR3aa: CASSQHRGHSNQPQHF

len: 16
d_gene: TRBD1
v_gene: TRBV5-1
abundance: NA
j_gene: TRBJ1-6
CDR3nt: TGCGCCAGCAGCTTGGTTCAGGGGACAGGGAATTCACCCCTCCACTTT
CDR3aa: CASSLVQGTGNSPLHF

len: 16
d_gene: TRBD2
v_gene: TRBV2
abundance: NA
j_gene: TRBJ2-3
CDR3nt: TGTGCCAGCAGACCTTACACTAGCGGGAGCACAGATACGCAGTATTTT
CDR3aa: CASRPYTSGSTDTQYF

len: 16
d_gene: TRBD1
v_gene: TRBV5-6
abundance: few
j_gene: TRBJ2-1
CDR3nt: TGTGCCAGCAGCACGCTACCGGGACAGACGTACAATGAGCAGTTCTTC
CDR3aa: CASSTLPGQTYNEQFF

len: 17
d_gene: TRBD1
v_gene: TRBV5-1
abundance: NA
j_gene: TRBJ1-2
CDR3nt: TGCGCCAGCAGCTTGTCCGCCGGGACAGCTTTTAACTATGGCTACACCTTC
CDR3aa: CASSLSAGTAFNYGYTF

len: 18
d_gene: TRBD1
v_gene: TRBV19
abundance: NA
j_gene: TRBJ1-5
CDR3nt: TGTGCCAGTAGTATAGATCGGGACAGAGTTTATAGCAATCAGCCCCAGCATTTT
CDR3aa: CASSIDRDRVYSNQPQHF

len: 14
d_gene: NA
v_gene: TRBV30
abundance: few
j_gene: TRBJ1-2
CDR3nt: TGTGCCTGGACTATAGGCGCGCGGGACTATGGCTACACCTTC
CDR3aa: CAWTIGARDYGYTF

len: 16
d_gene: NA
v_gene: TRBV27
abundance: NA
j_gene: TRBJ2-1
CDR3nt: TGTGCCAGCGTCGCTTCGAGCACCCTCTCCTACAATGAGCAGTTCTTC
CDR3aa: CASVASSTLSYNEQFF

len: 14
d_gene: NA
v_gene: TRBV4-1
abundance: NA
j_gene: TRBJ2-1
CDR3nt: TGCGCCAGCAGCCAAGTCGGGGGCTACAATGAGCAGTTCTTC
CDR3aa: CASSQVGGYNEQFF

len: 16
d_gene: NA
v_gene: TRBV7-2
abundance: once
j_gene: TRBJ2-1
CDR3nt: TGTGCCAGCAGCTTAGCCGCCCAGGGTTCCTACAATGAGCAGTTCTTC
CDR3aa: CASSLAAQGSYNEQFF

len: 14
d_gene: NA
v_gene: TRBV6-5
abundance: few
j_gene: TRBJ1-2
CDR3nt: TGTGCCAGCAGTCCCCCCGGCGGCAACTATGGCTACACCTTC
CDR3aa: CASSPPGGNYGYTF

len: 15
d_gene: TRBD1
v_gene: TRBV5-8
abundance: NA
j_gene: TRBJ1-1
CDR3nt: TGTGCCAGCAGCTTAAACAGGGGGCGGATCACTGAAGCTTTCTTT
CDR3aa: CASSLNRGRITEAFF

len: 15
d_gene: TRBD2
v_gene: TRBV5-6
abundance: NA
j_gene: TRBJ2-6
CDR3nt: TGTGCCAGCAGCGATAGCGGGAATGGGGCCAACGTCCTGACTTTC
CDR3aa: CASSDSGNGANVLTF

len: 12
d_gene: NA
v_gene: TRBV6-5
abundance: NA
j_gene: TRBJ1-1
CDR3nt: TGTGCCAGCAGTTACTCGGGAGGGGAGGCTTTCTTT
CDR3aa: CASSYSGGEAFF

len: 12
d_gene: NA
v_gene: TRBV12-3/TRBV12-4
abundance: NA
j_gene: TRBJ2-2
CDR3nt: TGTGCCAGCAGCAACAGGGCCGGGGAGCTGTTTTTT
CDR3aa: CASSNRAGELFF

len: 16
d_gene: TRBD2
v_gene: TRBV6-6
abundance: NA
j_gene: TRBJ2-5
CDR3nt: TGTGCCAGCAGTAAGGGGGGACTAGCGGACGAAGAGACCCAGTACTTC
CDR3aa: CASSKGGLADEETQYF

len: 16
d_gene: TRBD1
v_gene: TRBV24-1
abundance: NA
j_gene: TRBJ2-1
CDR3nt: TGTGCCACCAGTGATTTTGGACAGGGGGCAAGCAATGAGCAGTTCTTC
CDR3aa: CATSDFGQGASNEQFF

len: 15
d_gene: TRBD1
v_gene: TRBV5-6
abundance: NA
j_gene: TRBJ1-1
CDR3nt: TGTGCCAGCAGCCTGACAGGGGGAGGGAACACTGAAGCTTTCTTT
CDR3aa: CASSLTGGGNTEAFF

len: 13
d_gene: NA
v_gene: TRBV19
abundance: medium-sized
j_gene: TRBJ1-5
CDR3nt: TGTGCCAGTAGTGCACAGGGCTCTCAGCCCCAGCATTTT
CDR3aa: CASSAQGSQPQHF

len: 14
d_gene: TRBD1
v_gene: TRBV7-8
abundance: NA
j_gene: TRBJ2-7
CDR3nt: TGTGCCAGCAGCTTTGGGACAGAGAACTACGAGCAGTACTTC
CDR3aa: CASSFGTENYEQYF

len: 15
d_gene: TRBD2
v_gene: TRBV5-1
abundance: NA
j_gene: TRBJ2-5
CDR3nt: TGCGCCAGCAGCTTGGGGATAGCGGGGCAGGAGACCCAGTACTTC
CDR3aa: CASSLGIAGQETQYF

len: 15
d_gene: TRBD1
v_gene: TRBV7-9
abundance: NA
j_gene: TRBJ1-2
CDR3nt: TGTGCCAGCAGCTTAGTCCGGGACAGCATCTATGGCTACACCTTC
CDR3aa: CASSLVRDSIYGYTF

len: 14
d_gene: NA
v_gene: TRBV19
abundance: NA
j_gene: TRBJ2-1
CDR3nt: TGTGCCAGTAGTATTAGCGGCTCCTACAATGAGCAGTTCTTC
CDR3aa: CASSISGSYNEQFF

len: 15
d_gene: NA
v_gene: TRBV5-8
abundance: NA
j_gene: TRBJ2-3
CDR3nt: TGTGCCAGCAGCTTGGGGGCCCAGATAACAGATACGCAGTATTTT
CDR3aa: CASSLGAQITDTQYF

len: 20
d_gene: NA
v_gene: TRBV29-1
abundance: NA
j_gene: TRBJ2-1
CDR3nt: TGCAGCGTTGAAGATTTCGGACAGGGGGCTTCTAGCGGGGGCTACAATGAGCAGTTCTTC
CDR3aa: CSVEDFGQGASSGGYNEQFF

len: 14
d_gene: TRBD1
v_gene: TRBV18
abundance: NA
j_gene: TRBJ2-5
CDR3nt: TGTGCCAGCTCACCCGGGACAGGGCAGGAGACCCAGTACTTC
CDR3aa: CASSPGTGQETQYF